The text below deals with one TCR beta chain. Its specificity is unknown. This CDR3 has 15 amino acids. V lost 1 base to trimming and J lost 1 base, with 5 bases between them. Germline V gene data show CDR1 as MNHEY and CDR2 as SMNVEV (reference sequence). The data belong to a study of OX40 agonist ivuxolimab in advanced cancers. About the study: Patients received the agonistic anti-OX40 (CD134) antibody ivuxolimab. People who had prior anti-PD-1, anti-PD-L1 or anti-CTLA-4 therapy could take part, and 40% had some. Three dose-escalation patients had partial responses: one with hepatocellular carcinoma and two with cutaneous melanoma. Study-level points and caveats: The 0.1-3.0 mg/kg partial responders had among the lowest clonal expansion.

Profiled with immunoSEQ multiplex PCR; TCRdb holds only in-frame clones, not every one. The sample yields around 60,000 clones, about four fifths seen once. The sequence came from an adult with an advanced solid tumor such as melanoma, head and neck, liver or kidney cancer. The sequencing here drew on CD4+ or CD8+ T cells sorted from blood, taken in a trial of the OX40 agonist ivuxolimab. The chain recombines TRBV27 with TRBJ2-6; D ambiguous. The CDR3 DNA follows: TGTGCCAGCAGTTTATTCACTTCTGGGGCCAACGTCCTGACTTTC. It codes for CASSLFTSGANVLTF.